This entry describes one T cell receptor (beta chain). From the 5' RACE reads, TCRdb lists one entry per CDR3 protein and no DNA. The sample shows roughly 350,000 distinct CDR3 sequences, and 4% to 6.5% sits with its ten largest clones. This record belongs to a study of T cells expressing NK-cell markers. The wider study: Each TCR beta repertoire originated in sorted T cells that were CD3+CD56+NKG2C+, CD3+CD56+NKG2C- or CD3+CD56-NKG2C+.

Germline CDR1 reads LNHDA; CDR2 reads SQIVND (reference sequence). The CDR3 runs 16 residues. The sample taken for sequencing was blood T cells: a sorted CD56 or NKG2C T cell subset, CD4+ or CD8+ T cells, or bulk PBMC T cells (not recorded which). The rearrangement uses TRBV19 and TRBJ1-1; TCRdb reports TRBD1, a call that lacks DNA to check it against. This TCR was recovered from a man aged 18 to 69 in good health. This CDR3 is CASTPLSDSLNTEAFF.